Below are 20 T cell receptor beta chains sequenced from a single sample in a study of blood T cell repertoires in COVID-19. Sequencing used immunoSEQ multiplex PCR; TCRdb keeps in-frame clones, though not all of them. The repertoire has about 78,000 clones, roughly 88% of them found once; the top ten carry 0.95% to 1.3%. The material sequenced was peripheral blood. These TCRs come from a woman in her forties or fifties in a cohort sampled during active COVID-19.

The CDR3 sequence: CASSPGGTTGNTIYF. The CDR3 DNA reads TGTGCCAGCAGCCCTGGGGGGACGACTGGAAACACCATATATTTT. The chain joins TRBV11-2 to TRBJ1-3; TRBD1 might be the D (5 bases). CDR3 length equals 15 residues. Trimming removed 5 bases from V and 2 bases from J, with 13 bases in between. Germline V gene sequence: CDR1 SGHAT, CDR2 FQNNGV.

The chain carries TRBV2 and TRBJ2-1, with D possibly TRBD1 on 8 matching bases. The CDR3 runs to 16 residues. The ends were cut back, 6 bases at V and 3 bases at J, with 18 bases in the middle. The germline V gene has CDR1 SNHLY and CDR2 FYNNEI. CDR3 region: CASSRTGRENYNEQFF. The CDR3 DNA follows: TGTGCCAGCAGCCGGACAGGGAGGGAGAACTACAATGAGCAGTTCTTC.

V and J are TRBV5-4 and TRBJ2-5; 8 bases fit TRBD2. V was clipped by 4 bases and J by 5 bases; unmatched bases: 10. Germline V gives CDR1 SGHNT, CDR2 YYREEE (reference sequence). The CDR3 is 15 residues long. Written as DNA, the CDR3 is TGTGCCAGCAGCCTTACGGTAGCGGGGCGGGAGACCCAGTACTTC. Its translation is CASSLTVAGRETQYF.

This clone was observed a single time. The chain links TRBV19 to TRBJ1-2; TRBD1 aligns across 7 bases. Germline CDR1 is LNHDA and CDR2 is SQIVND (reference sequence). V gave up 4 bases and J gave up 4 bases; unmatched junction bases: 3. This CDR3 is 13 amino acids long. CDR3 in amino acids: CASSRGQTYGYTF. As DNA, the CDR3 is TGTGCCAGTAGTAGGGGACAGACCTATGGCTACACCTTC.

The chain couples TRBV21-1 to TRBJ2-2; TRBD2 reflects the table's D call only, with no check against the DNA. TRBV21-1 counts as a pseudogene. This CDR3 contains 18 residues. CDR3 amino acids: CASSNHSSGRINTGELFF. CDR3 DNA sequence: TGTGCCAGCAGCAATCACAGTAGCGGGAGAATTAACACCGGGGAGCTGTTTTTT.

The table lists this clone with a few counts. The chain has TRBV5-1 and TRBJ2-7, with 11 bases identical to TRBD1. The germline CDR1 and CDR2 sequences are SGHRS and YFSETQ. V lost 1 base, J lost 5 bases, and 11 bases stayed unmatched. The CDR3 has 17 amino acids. The CDR3 nucleotides are TGCGCCAGCAGCTTGATGCCCCCGGACAGGGGGCCTAACGAGCAGTACTTC. Its protein product is CASSLMPPDRGPNEQYF.

The chain couples TRBV6-5 to TRBJ1-4, with 9 bases that match TRBD1. The germline CDR1 and CDR2 sequences are MNHEY and SVGAGI. This CDR3 is built from 14 residues. J gave up 5 bases and V 6 bases, and 4 bases lay outside the gene matches. The CDR3 loop is CASRRDRANEKLFF. CDR3 bases: TGTGCCAGCAGGAGGGACAGGGCAAATGAAAAACTGTTTTTT.

The CDR3 here is CASSWGGSYEQYF. The CDR3 bases are TGTGCCAGCAGTTGGGGGGGATCCTACGAGCAGTACTTC. The chain couples TRBV12-3 or TRBV12-4 to TRBJ2-7; 7 bases map to TRBD2. The CDR3 length is 13 residues. V lost 4 bases to trimming and J lost 1 base; unmatched junction nucleotides: 1.

This clone appeared a single time. The DNA for the CDR3 is TGTGCCAGCAGCCTTTCCTCAGTCAGGGGGTATGAAAAACTGTTTTTT. Its translation: CASSLSSVRGYEKLFF. The chain recombines TRBV28 with TRBJ1-4; 7 nucleotides line up with TRBD1. The CDR3 contains 16 residues. Per germline, CDR1 MDHEN and CDR2 SYDVKM. V shed 6 bases, J shed 6 bases, and the junction held 13 bases outside the gene matches.

The chain combines TRBV6-4 with TRBJ1-3, with 9 bases lining up with TRBD1. Losses at the gene ends were 7 bases for V and 0 bases for J; bases not matched to a gene: 10. The CDR3 has 17 residues. Looked up from germline, CDR1 is MRHNA and CDR2 is SNTAGT. CDR3: CASIPQGAQSSGNTIYF. CDR3 DNA: TGTGCCAGCATTCCACAGGGGGCCCAAAGCTCTGGAAACACCATATATTTT.

This CDR3 is CASTPRLVAGITGELFF. The CDR3 bases are TGTGCCAGTACCCCGCGTTTGGTAGCGGGCATTACCGGGGAGCTGTTTTTT. The V call is TRBV19, the J call TRBJ2-2; 7 bases align to TRBD2. Germline V gene sequence: CDR1 LNHDA, CDR2 SQIVND (reference sequence). CDR3 length: 17 amino acids. J lost 5 bases, V lost 7 bases, and 16 bases had no gene match.

V usage is TRBV5-1 and J usage is TRBJ2-7; tentatively, D is TRBD2 (6 bases). This CDR3 is built from 16 residues. Germline CDR1 reads SGHRS; CDR2 reads YFSETQ. V lost 3 bases, J lost 0 bases, and 16 bases lay in between. CDR3 protein: CASSSQAGSFSYEQYF. Here the CDR3 DNA reads TGCGCCAGCAGCTCGCAGGCGGGATCATTCTCCTACGAGCAGTACTTC. Filled out from reference TRBV5-1 and TRBJ2-7, the complete variable domain reads KAGVTQTPRYLIKTRGQQVTLSCSPISGHRSVSWYQQTPGQGLQFLFEYFSETQRNKGNFPGRFSGRQFSNSRSEMNVSTLELGDSALYLCASSSQAGSFSYEQYFGPGTRLTVT.

The chain has TRBV14 and TRBJ2-7, with TRBD1 matching over 10 bases. The CDR3 length is 16 residues. Germline V gives CDR1 SGHDN, CDR2 FVKESK. V lost 3 bases to trimming and J lost 2 bases; unmatched junction nucleotides: 7. CDR3 sequence: CASSQSGTGVAYEQYF. DNA of the CDR3: TGTGCCAGCAGCCAGTCCGGGACAGGGGTAGCCTACGAGCAGTACTTC.

The J gene is TRBJ2-5, the V gene TRBV29-1; D unresolved. Germline CDR1 is SQVTM and CDR2 is ANQGSEA. This CDR3 has 10 residues. V was trimmed by 4 bases and J by 5 bases, leaving 5 bases between them. CDR3: CSVARETQYF. CDR3 sequence (DNA): TGCAGCGTTGCACGGGAGACCCAGTACTTC.

The V call is TRBV2, the J call TRBJ2-1, with 7 bases that match TRBD1. CDR3 length: 14 residues. The V and J ends lost 6 bases and 4 bases, in that order; junction bases with no gene match: 6. The V gene's germline CDR1 is SNHLY and CDR2 FYNNEI. The CDR3 is CASRGQESYNEQFF. As DNA, the CDR3 is TGTGCCAGCAGAGGACAGGAATCATACAATGAGCAGTTCTTC.

The chain has TRBV3-1 (or the pseudogene TRBV3-2) and TRBJ2-1, with D tentatively TRBD2 (6 bases). The CDR3 is made up of 17 amino acids. V lost 0 bases and J lost 2, with 14 bases in between. The germline gives CDR1 LGHDT, CDR2 YNNKEL (reference sequence). The CDR3 reads CASSQDLPSVTYNEQFF. Here the CDR3 DNA reads TGTGCCAGCAGCCAAGATCTTCCTAGCGTGACCTACAATGAGCAGTTCTTC.

CDR3 residues: CASSRGLAGGGTGELFF. DNA of the CDR3: TGCGCCAGCAGTCGTGGACTAGCGGGAGGGGGCACCGGGGAGCTGTTTTTT. The chain recombines TRBV5-1 with TRBJ2-2, with 15 positions matching TRBD2. Per the germline V gene, CDR1 is SGHRS and CDR2 is YFSETQ. This CDR3 is 17 amino acids long. Trimming took 5 bases from V and 4 from J; bases not matched to a gene: 6.

Here the CDR3 DNA reads TGTGCCAGCAGGACGGGAGGATTGGGTGAGCAGTTCTTC. This sequence encodes CASRTGGLGEQFF. The V gene is TRBV27, the J gene TRBJ2-1; 7 bases match TRBD2. Per the germline V gene, CDR1 is MNHEY and CDR2 is SMNVEV (reference sequence). This CDR3 is built from 13 residues. J was trimmed by 9 bases and V by 6 bases; bases with no gene match: 8.

The V and J genes are TRBV18 and TRBJ2-1, with 11 nucleotides matching TRBD2. From germline, CDR1 is KGHSH and CDR2 LQKENI. The CDR3 contains 13 residues. The ends lost 6 bases at V and 8 bases at J; junction bases unmatched: 3. As DNA, the CDR3 is TGTGCCAGCTCGCCGGGACTAGCGGATGAGCAGTTCTTC. Translated, it gives CASSPGLADEQFF.

The chain combines TRBV10-3 with TRBJ1-5, with unresolved D. The CDR3 covers 15 residues. Germline-derived CDR1 and CDR2 are ENHRY and SYGVKD. V was shortened by 3 bases and J by 2 bases, with 11 bases between the two germline ends. In DNA form, the CDR3 reads TGTGCCATCAGTGAAAGAGGTTTGGGCAATCAGCCCCAGCATTTT. It specifies CAISERGLGNQPQHF.